The 18 T cell receptor beta chains below were found in one sample sequenced in a study of T cell responses to AZD1222 COVID-19 vaccine. The method was immunoSEQ multiplex PCR; TCRdb's version includes in-frame clones alone and lacks a portion of them. The table records about 130,000 clones, 80% to 95% of them present only once. Sequencing was performed on peripheral blood, taken 28 days after the second AZD1222 dose. Source of these receptors: an adult who received the AZD1222 COVID-19 vaccine.

The chain links TRBV6-5 to TRBJ2-7; TRBD1 matches at 9 bases. Germline V gene lookup returns CDR1 MNHEY and CDR2 SVGAGI. The V segment lost 4 bases and the J segment 2 bases; nucleotides outside the gene matches: 9. CDR3 length equals 16 residues. The CDR3 loop reads CASSSSTGGRAYEQYF. The CDR3 coding sequence is TGTGCCAGCAGTTCCTCGACAGGGGGACGCGCCTACGAGCAGTACTTC.

The chain couples TRBV6-5 to TRBJ1-1, with D unresolved. This CDR3 is 13 amino acids long. Germline V gene lookup returns CDR1 MNHEY and CDR2 SVGAGI. Trimming stripped 4 bases from V and 1 base from J, with 7 bases between. The CDR3 DNA reads TGTGCCAGCAGTTTAACAAGGAACACTGAAGCTTTCTTT. Its protein product is CASSLTRNTEAFF.

Written as DNA, the CDR3 is TGTGCCAGCTCACCACCGGGACTAGCGGGAGCCGGGGAGCTGTTTTTT. Its protein product is CASSPPGLAGAGELFF. The rearrangement links TRBV18 to TRBJ2-2; TRBD2 aligns across 14 bases. The CDR3 has 16 residues. V dropped 0 bases and J dropped 6; count of bases not matched to a gene: 0. The germline CDR1 and CDR2 sequences are KGHSH and LQKENI. Looking up the rest from reference TRBV18 and TRBJ2-2 gives the full variable domain: NAGVMQNPRHLVRRRGQEARLRCSPMKGHSHVYWYRQLPEEGLKFMVYLQKENIIDESGMPKERFSAEFPKEGPSILRIQQVVRGDSAAYFCASSPPGLAGAGELFFGEGSRLTVL.

The gene calls are TRBV11-2 and TRBJ1-6, with D uncertain. V was trimmed by 3 bases and J by 3 bases, leaving 12 bases between them. Per germline, CDR1 SGHAT and CDR2 FQNNGV. The CDR3 runs 16 residues. The CDR3 bases are TGTGCCAGCAGCTTCGGTTGGGCAGGCTATAATTCACCCCTCCACTTT. It translates to CASSFGWAGYNSPLHF.

The chain has TRBV18 and TRBJ1-1; 7 positions match TRBD1. Germline values: CDR1 KGHSH, CDR2 LQKENI. Germline trimming cut 0 bases from V and 1 base from J; bases unmatched to any gene: 2. The CDR3 loop spans 15 amino acids. The CDR3 spells CASSPPGTANTEAFF. The CDR3 nucleotides read TGTGCCAGCTCACCACCCGGGACAGCGAACACTGAAGCTTTCTTT.

V usage is TRBV4-3 and J usage is TRBJ1-6, with D perhaps matching TRBD1 (5 bases). CDR3 length equals 13 residues. Germline V CDR1 and CDR2: LGHNA, YSLEER. Trimming shortened V by 1 base and J by 9 bases, and 7 bases separated the two germline ends. CDR3 region: CASSQVGGSPLHF. CDR3 nucleotides: TGCGCCAGCAGCCAAGTCGGGGGTTCACCCCTCCACTTT.

This clone was seen just once. The chain uses TRBV12-3 or TRBV12-4 and TRBJ1-2; D unresolved. Deletions cut 3 bases from V and 6 bases from J, with 11 bases between. CDR3 size: 13 residues. CDR3 protein: CASSFVSDNGYTF. CDR3 coding DNA: TGTGCCAGCAGTTTCGTCTCGGATAATGGCTACACCTTC.

Only one count was recorded for this clone. The rearrangement links TRBV7-9 to TRBJ1-1; no firm D call. The V end was cut by 7 bases, the J end by 0 bases, with 18 bases between. CDR3 length: 16 amino acids. Germline CDR1 reads SEHNR; CDR2 reads FQNEAQ (reference sequence). CDR3 nucleotide sequence: TGTGCCAGCACCAGCGACCTGACAAACATGAACACTGAAGCTTTCTTT. Its protein is CASTSDLTNMNTEAFF. The whole variable domain, filled in from reference TRBV7-9 and TRBJ1-1, reads DTGVSQNPRHKITKRGQNVTFRCDPISEHNRLYWYRQTLGQGPEFLTYFQNEAQLEKSRLLSDRFSAERPKGSFSTLEIQRTEQGDSAMYLCASTSDLTNMNTEAFFGQGTRLTVV.

The chain combines TRBV5-1 with TRBJ1-1; D is unresolved. Trimming pared 5 bases from V and 1 base from J, leaving 12 bases between. Germline V gene lookup returns CDR1 SGHRS and CDR2 YFSETQ. The CDR3 loop spans 14 amino acids. The chain's CDR3 is CASRTGVGNTEAFF. CDR3 in DNA: TGCGCCAGCAGAACCGGGGTGGGGAACACTGAAGCTTTCTTT.

The chain has TRBV27 and TRBJ2-7; the D is unclear. Deletions cut 3 bases from V and 4 bases from J, with 4 bases between. This CDR3 comprises 11 residues. Germline assignment: CDR1 MNHEY and CDR2 SMNVEV (reference sequence). In nucleotides, the CDR3 is TGTGCCAGCAGTTTCGGGTACGAGCAGTACTTC. Protein: CASSFGYEQYF.

The chain joins TRBV24-1 to TRBJ2-1; D not certain. The CDR3 runs to 12 residues. Germline lookup yields CDR1 KGHDR and CDR2 SFDVKD. The V end was cut by 1 base, the J end by 7 bases, with 4 bases between. The CDR3 bases are TGTGCCACCAGTGATTTTAGTAATGAGCAGTTCTTC. This sequence encodes CATSDFSNEQFF.

The chain is built from TRBV28 and TRBJ2-7, with 8 nucleotides matching TRBD1. The germline V gene encodes CDR1 MDHEN and CDR2 SYDVKM. V shed 2 bases, J shed 11 bases, and the junction held 14 bases outside the gene matches. This CDR3 is 15 amino acids long. The CDR3 coding sequence is TGTGCCAGCAGTTTAATGGCGGGACAGGACCATCGGGAGTACTTC. Its translation: CASSLMAGQDHREYF.

This clone was detected a few times. The chain combines TRBV5-4 with TRBJ2-1, with a weak D call TRBD2 (6 bases). Trimming removed 4 bases from V and 5 bases from J, with 19 bases in between. CDR1 SGHNT and CDR2 YYREEE come from the germline V gene (reference sequence). The CDR3 runs to 16 residues. CDR3 amino acids: CASSRAGSSDHNEQFF. CDR3 nucleotides: TGTGCCAGCAGCCGGGCGGGGTCTAGCGACCACAATGAGCAGTTCTTC.

The rearrangement joins TRBV11-2 to TRBJ2-7; 9 nucleotides agree with TRBD2. The CDR3 spans 15 residues. CDR1 is SGHAT and CDR2 is FQNNGV in the germline V gene. Trimming at V came to 4 bases and at J to 5 bases, leaving 9 bases not matched to a gene. The CDR3 loop reads CASSSLGLATHEQYF. The CDR3 nucleotides are TGTGCCAGCAGCTCTTTAGGACTAGCGACACACGAGCAGTACTTC.

This clone was recorded only once. The CDR3: CASRTGTGIHQPQHF. The CDR3 DNA reads TGTGCCAGCAGAACCGGGACAGGGATTCACCAGCCCCAGCATTTT. The V and J genes are TRBV6-5 and TRBJ1-5; 9 positions match TRBD1. This CDR3 is 15 amino acids long. Looked up from germline, CDR1 is MNHEY and CDR2 is SVGAGI. V dropped 6 bases and J dropped 7; count of bases not matched to a gene: 10.

V usage is TRBV5-1 and J usage is TRBJ2-5; D unclear. Germline-derived CDR1 and CDR2 are SGHRS and YFSETQ. The length of the CDR3 is 13 residues. V dropped 1 base and J dropped 4 bases, with 8 bases sitting between them. The CDR3 sequence: CASSLTAPETQYF. The CDR3 nucleotides read TGCGCCAGCAGCTTGACAGCCCCAGAGACCCAGTACTTC.

The V call is TRBV5-4, the J call TRBJ2-2; D remains unclear. V was clipped by 0 bases and J by 0 bases, with 3 bases between them. Germline loops: CDR1 SGHNT, CDR2 YYREEE (reference sequence). This CDR3 is 14 amino acids long. The CDR3 DNA reads TGTGCCAGCAGCTTGGGCCCGAACACCGGGGAGCTGTTTTTT. This gives the protein CASSLGPNTGELFF.

The CDR3 region has the DNA TGTGCCAGCCAAGAGGGAGGAGTCTCTGGAAACACCATATATTTT. Translation gives CASQEGGVSGNTIYF. The chain couples TRBV6-6 to TRBJ1-3, with D unclear. V was pared by 8 bases and J by 0 bases, with 14 bases between. The CDR3 is 15 residues long. The germline V gene encodes CDR1 MNHNY and CDR2 SVGAGI (reference sequence).